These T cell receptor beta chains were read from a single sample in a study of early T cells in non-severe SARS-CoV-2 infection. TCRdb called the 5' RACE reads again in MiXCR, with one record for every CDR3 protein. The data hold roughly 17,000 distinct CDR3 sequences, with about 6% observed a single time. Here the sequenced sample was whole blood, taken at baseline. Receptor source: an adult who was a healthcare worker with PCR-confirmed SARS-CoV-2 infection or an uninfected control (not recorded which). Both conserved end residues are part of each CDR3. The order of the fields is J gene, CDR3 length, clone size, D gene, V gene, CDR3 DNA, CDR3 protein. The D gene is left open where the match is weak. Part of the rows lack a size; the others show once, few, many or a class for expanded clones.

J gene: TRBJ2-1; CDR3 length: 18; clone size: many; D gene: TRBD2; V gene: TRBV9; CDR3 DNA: TGTGCCAGCAGCGTAGAAGCTAGCGGGGCCCTCTCCTACAATGAGCAGTTCTTC; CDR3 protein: CASSVEASGALSYNEQFF
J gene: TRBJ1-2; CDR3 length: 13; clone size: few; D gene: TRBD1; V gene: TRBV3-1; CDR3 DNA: TGTGCCAGCAGCTACCGGGACAGGGACGGCTACACCTTC; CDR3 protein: CASSYRDRDGYTF
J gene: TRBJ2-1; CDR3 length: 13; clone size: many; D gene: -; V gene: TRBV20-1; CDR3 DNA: TGCAGTACCGACCCCCGGGGATACAATGAGCAGTTCTTC; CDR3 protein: CSTDPRGYNEQFF
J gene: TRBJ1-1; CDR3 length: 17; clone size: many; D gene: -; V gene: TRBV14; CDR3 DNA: TGTGCCAGCAGCCAGTGGGCCGAGGGTATAAGGGCCACTGAAGCTTTCTTT; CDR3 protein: CASSQWAEGIRATEAFF
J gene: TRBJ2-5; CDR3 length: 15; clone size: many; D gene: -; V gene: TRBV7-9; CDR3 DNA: TGTGCCAGCAGCTTAGAGTCAGGGGATTCGGAGACCCAGTACTTC; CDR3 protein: CASSLESGDSETQYF
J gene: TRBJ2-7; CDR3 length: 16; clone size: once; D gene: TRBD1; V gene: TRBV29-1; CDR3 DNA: TGCAGCGCCTTGGCCACTCCGGGACAGGGCTCCTACGAGCAGTACTTC; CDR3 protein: CSALATPGQGSYEQYF
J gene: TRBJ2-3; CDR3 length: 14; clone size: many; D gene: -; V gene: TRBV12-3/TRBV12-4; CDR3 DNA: TGTGCCAGCAGTTTGATACGGATCACAGATACGCAGTATTTT; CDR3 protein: CASSLIRITDTQYF
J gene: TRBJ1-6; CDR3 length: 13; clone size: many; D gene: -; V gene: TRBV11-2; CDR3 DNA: TGTGCCAGCAGCCCTCAAGGGAATTCACCCCTCCACTTT; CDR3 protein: CASSPQGNSPLHF
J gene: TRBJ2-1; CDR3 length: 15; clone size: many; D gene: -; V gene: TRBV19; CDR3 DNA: TGTGCCAGTAGTATGGTGGGCGCAGCCTTCAATGAGCAGTTCTTC; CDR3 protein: CASSMVGAAFNEQFF
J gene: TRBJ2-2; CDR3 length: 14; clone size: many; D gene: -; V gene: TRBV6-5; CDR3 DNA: TGTGCCAGCAGCACCGGGACACAGACCGGGGAGCTGTTTTTT; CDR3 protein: CASSTGTQTGELFF
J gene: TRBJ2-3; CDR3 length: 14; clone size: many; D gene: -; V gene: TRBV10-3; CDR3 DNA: TGTGCCACGGGACTCCAGGGTGGCACAGATACGCAGTATTTT; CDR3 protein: CATGLQGGTDTQYF
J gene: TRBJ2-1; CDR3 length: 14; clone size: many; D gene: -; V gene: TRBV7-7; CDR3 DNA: TGTGCTAGCAGCTTAGATGGCAGGCGGAATGAGCAGTTCTTC; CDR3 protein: CASSLDGRRNEQFF
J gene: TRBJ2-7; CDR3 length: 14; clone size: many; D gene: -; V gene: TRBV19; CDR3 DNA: TGTGCCAGTAGTACTTGGACCGCCGGGCGCGAGCAGTACTTC; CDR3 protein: CASSTWTAGREQYF
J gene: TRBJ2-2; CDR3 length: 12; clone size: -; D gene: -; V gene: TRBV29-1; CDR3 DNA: TGCAGCGTTGGATCTTTCGCCGGGGAGCTGTTTTTT; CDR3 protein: CSVGSFAGELFF
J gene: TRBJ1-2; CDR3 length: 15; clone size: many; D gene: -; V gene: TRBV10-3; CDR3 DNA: TGTGCCATCAGTGATGGAAGCGGGCAATTCAATGGCTACACCTTC; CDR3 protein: CAISDGSGQFNGYTF
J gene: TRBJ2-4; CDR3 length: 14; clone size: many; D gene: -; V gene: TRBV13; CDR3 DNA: TGTGCCAGCAGCTTAGGAGACGCCAAAAACATTCAGTACTTC; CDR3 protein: CASSLGDAKNIQYF
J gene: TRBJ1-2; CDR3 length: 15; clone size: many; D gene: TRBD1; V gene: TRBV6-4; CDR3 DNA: TGTGCCAGCAGTGACCGGACAGGGGGAAACTATGGCTACACCTTC; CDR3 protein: CASSDRTGGNYGYTF
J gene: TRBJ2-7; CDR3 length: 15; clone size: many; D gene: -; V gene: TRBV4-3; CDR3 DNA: TGCGCCAGCAGCCAGGGGGGGCCGGGGGATTACGAGCAGTACTTC; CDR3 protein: CASSQGGPGDYEQYF
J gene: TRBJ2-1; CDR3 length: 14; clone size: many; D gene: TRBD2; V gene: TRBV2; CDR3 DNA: TGTGCCAGCAGTGCCTCGACTAGCCTGATAGAGCAGTTCTTC; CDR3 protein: CASSASTSLIEQFF
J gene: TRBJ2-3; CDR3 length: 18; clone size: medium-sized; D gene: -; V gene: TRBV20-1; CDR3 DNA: TGCAGTGCTAGGCCTAGAGTATTAGTAGTAGCGGTACTAGATACGCAGTATTTT; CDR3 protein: CSARPRVLVVAVLDTQYF
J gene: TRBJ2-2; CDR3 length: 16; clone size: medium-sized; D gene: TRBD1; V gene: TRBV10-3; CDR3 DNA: TGTGCCATCAGTGAAATTGGGACAGATAACACCGGGGAGCTGTTTTTT; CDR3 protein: CAISEIGTDNTGELFF
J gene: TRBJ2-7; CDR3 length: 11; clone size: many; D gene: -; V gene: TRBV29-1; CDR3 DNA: TGCAGCGTTGAAGAAGAGTACGAGCAGTACTTC; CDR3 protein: CSVEEEYEQYF
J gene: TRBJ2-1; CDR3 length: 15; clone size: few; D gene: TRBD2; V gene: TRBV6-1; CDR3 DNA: TGTGCCAGCAGTGGGACTAGCGGCTCCTACAATGAGCAGTTCTTC; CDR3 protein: CASSGTSGSYNEQFF
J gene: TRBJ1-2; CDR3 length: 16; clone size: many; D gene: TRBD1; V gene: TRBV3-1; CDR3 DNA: TGTGCCAGCAGCCCCTTGACAGGGACAGATCCCAATGGCTACACCTTC; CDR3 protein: CASSPLTGTDPNGYTF
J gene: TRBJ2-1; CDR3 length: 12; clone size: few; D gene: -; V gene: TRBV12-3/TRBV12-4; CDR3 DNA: TGTGCCAGCGGGAAAGGAACGCATGAGCAGTTCTTC; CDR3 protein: CASGKGTHEQFF
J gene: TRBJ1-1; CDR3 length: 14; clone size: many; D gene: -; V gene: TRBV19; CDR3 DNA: TGTGCCAGTAGTATAGGGGGAGCGAACACTGAAGCTTTCTTT; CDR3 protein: CASSIGGANTEAFF
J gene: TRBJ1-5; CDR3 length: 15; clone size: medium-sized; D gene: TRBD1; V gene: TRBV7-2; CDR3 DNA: TGTGCCAGCAGCCCGGGGACAGGGGTTGGTCAGCCCCAGCATTTT; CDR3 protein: CASSPGTGVGQPQHF
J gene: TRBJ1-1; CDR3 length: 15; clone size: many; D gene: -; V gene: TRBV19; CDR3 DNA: TGTGCCAGTAGTAAACAGGGAGGGTTGAACACTGAAGCTTTCTTT; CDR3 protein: CASSKQGGLNTEAFF
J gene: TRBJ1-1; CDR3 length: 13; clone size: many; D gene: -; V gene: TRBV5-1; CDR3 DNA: TGCGCCAGCAGCGTGGGAGAGGTTGCTGAAGCTTTCTTT; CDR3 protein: CASSVGEVAEAFF
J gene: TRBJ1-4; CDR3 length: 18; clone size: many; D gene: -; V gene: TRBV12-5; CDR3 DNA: TGTGCTAGTGGTTTGGTACGGGAGGGGCTTTCGGCTAATGAAAAACTGTTTTTT; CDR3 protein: CASGLVREGLSANEKLFF
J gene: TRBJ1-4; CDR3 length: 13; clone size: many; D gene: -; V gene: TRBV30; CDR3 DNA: TGTGCCTGGAGTACCGAAGGGAATGAAAAACTGTTTTTT; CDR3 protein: CAWSTEGNEKLFF
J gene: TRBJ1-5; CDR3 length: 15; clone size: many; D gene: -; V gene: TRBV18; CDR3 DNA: TGTGCCAGCTCACCGGCTCAGGGGAGCAATCAGCCCCAGCATTTT; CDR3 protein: CASSPAQGSNQPQHF
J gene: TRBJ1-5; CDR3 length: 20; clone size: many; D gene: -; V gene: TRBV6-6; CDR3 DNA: TGTGCCAGCAGTTACCAACAGGAGCTGGGGCTCGGTGAGAGCAATCAGCCCCAGCATTTT; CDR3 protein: CASSYQQELGLGESNQPQHF
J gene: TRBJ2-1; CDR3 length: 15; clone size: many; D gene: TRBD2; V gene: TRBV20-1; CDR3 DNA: TGCAGTGCCACCTTAGCGGGGGCCTCCTACAATGAGCAGTTCTTC; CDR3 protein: CSATLAGASYNEQFF
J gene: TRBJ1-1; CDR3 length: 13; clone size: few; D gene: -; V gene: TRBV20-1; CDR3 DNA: TGCAGTGCGAAAGAAGGGGGAGTGGAGTTAGCTTTCTTT; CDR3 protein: CSAKEGGVELAFF
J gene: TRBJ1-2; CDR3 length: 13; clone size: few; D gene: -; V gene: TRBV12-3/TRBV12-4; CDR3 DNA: TGTGCCAGCAGTTTTTGGGTGGGCGATGGCTACACCTTC; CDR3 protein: CASSFWVGDGYTF
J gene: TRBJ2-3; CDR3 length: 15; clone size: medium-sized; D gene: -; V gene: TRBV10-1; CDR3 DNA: TGCGCCAGCACCGAACGGGTCGGGGACACAGATACGCAGTATTTT; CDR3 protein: CASTERVGDTDTQYF
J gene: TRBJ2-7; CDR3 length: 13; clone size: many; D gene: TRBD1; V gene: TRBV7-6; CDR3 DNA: TGTGCCAGCAGTTCATTACAGGGGGGCGAGCAGTACTTC; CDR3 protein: CASSSLQGGEQYF
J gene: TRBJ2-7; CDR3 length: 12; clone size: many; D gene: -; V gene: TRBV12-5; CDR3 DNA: TGTGCTAGTGGTTTGTCTGTCTACGAGCAGTACTTC; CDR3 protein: CASGLSVYEQYF
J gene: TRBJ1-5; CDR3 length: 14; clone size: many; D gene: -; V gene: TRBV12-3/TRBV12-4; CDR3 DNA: TGTGCCAGCAGTCCTAGGGGGTCGGATCAGCCCCAGCATTTT; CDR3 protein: CASSPRGSDQPQHF
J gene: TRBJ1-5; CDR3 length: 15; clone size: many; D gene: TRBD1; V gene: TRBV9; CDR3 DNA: TGTGCCAGCAGCGTAGGGGACAGGGGCAATCAGCCCCAGCATTTT; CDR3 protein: CASSVGDRGNQPQHF
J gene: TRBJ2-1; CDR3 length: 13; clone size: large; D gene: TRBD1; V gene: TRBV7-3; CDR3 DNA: TGTGCCAGGGCACAGGGGTTGTCCAATGAGCAGTTCTTC; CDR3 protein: CARAQGLSNEQFF
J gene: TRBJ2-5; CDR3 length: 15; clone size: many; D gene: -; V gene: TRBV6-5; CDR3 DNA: TGTGCCAGCAGTTCCCACAGGGACTGGCAAGAGACCCAGTACTTC; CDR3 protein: CASSSHRDWQETQYF
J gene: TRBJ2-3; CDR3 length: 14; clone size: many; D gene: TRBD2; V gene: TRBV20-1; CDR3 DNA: TGCAGTGCTAGAGGAGTCAAGGGCGGGGGGGCCTTTTATTTT; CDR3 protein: CSARGVKGGGAFYF
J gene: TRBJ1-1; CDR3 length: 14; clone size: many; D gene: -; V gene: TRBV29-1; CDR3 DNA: TGCAGCGTTGAAGTAACAGCCGAGAACACTGAAGCTTTCTTT; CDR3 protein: CSVEVTAENTEAFF
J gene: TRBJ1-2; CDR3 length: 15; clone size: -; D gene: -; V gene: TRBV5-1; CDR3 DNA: TGCGCCAGCAGAAGTTCAGGGGCGAAGAACTATGGCTACACCTTC; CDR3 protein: CASRSSGAKNYGYTF
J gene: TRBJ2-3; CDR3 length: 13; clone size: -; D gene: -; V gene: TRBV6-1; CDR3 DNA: TGTGCCAGCAGTGGGGGGGTCCCAGATACGCAGTATTTT; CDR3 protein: CASSGGVPDTQYF
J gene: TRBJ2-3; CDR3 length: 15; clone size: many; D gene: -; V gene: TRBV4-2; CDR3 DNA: TGTGCCAGCAGCCGAACGGGGTCTAGCACAGATACGCAGTATTTT; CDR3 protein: CASSRTGSSTDTQYF
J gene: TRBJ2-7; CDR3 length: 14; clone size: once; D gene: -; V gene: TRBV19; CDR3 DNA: TGTGCCAGTAGTACCACCCCGGACACCTACGAGCAGTACTTC; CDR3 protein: CASSTTPDTYEQYF
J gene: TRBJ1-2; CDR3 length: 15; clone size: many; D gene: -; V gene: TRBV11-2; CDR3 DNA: TGTGCCAGCAGCCGAAACAGCGGGGGAATAGATGGCTACACCTTC; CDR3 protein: CASSRNSGGIDGYTF
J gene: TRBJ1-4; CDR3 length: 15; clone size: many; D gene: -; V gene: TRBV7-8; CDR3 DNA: TGTGCCAGCAGCAAGATTCGACACAGTAATGAAAAACTGTTTTTT; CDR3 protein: CASSKIRHSNEKLFF
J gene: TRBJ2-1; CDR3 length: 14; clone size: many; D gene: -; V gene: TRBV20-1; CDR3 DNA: TGCAGTGCCCGGTGGTGGAGGTCCTACAATGAGCAGTTCTTC; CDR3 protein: CSARWWRSYNEQFF